The next 11 T cell receptor beta chains were all read from a single sample in a study of blood T cell repertoires in COVID-19. Sequencing was performed with immunoSEQ multiplex PCR; in TCRdb, only in-frame clones are kept and a portion is missing. The sample consists of fewer than 400,000 clones, 75% to 90% of them appearing once. The sequenced sample was peripheral blood. These receptors originate from a woman aged 18-29 years with acute or convalescent COVID-19.

In the case of this clone: The junction departs from germline at one end; a sequencing error may be responsible. This chain uses TRBV30 with TRBJ1-2; D uncertain. The CDR3 loop spans 13 amino acids. Germline CDR1 is GTSNPN and CDR2 is SVGIG (reference sequence). CDR3 coding DNA: TGTGCCCGGAGAGATGACAACAGCTATGGCTACACCTTC. As protein: CARRDDNSYGYTF.

V and J are TRBV5-6 and TRBJ2-7; the D gene is possibly TRBD1 (5 bases). This CDR3 spans 12 amino acids. The V gene's germline CDR1 is SGHDT and CDR2 YYEEEE. The V and J ends lost 1 base and 3 bases respectively, with 5 bases between them. The CDR3 nucleotides read TGTGCCAGCAGCTTGCAGGGCTACGAGCAGTACTTC. This translates into CASSLQGYEQYF.

V and J are TRBV24-1 and TRBJ2-5; weak D call: TRBD2 (5 bases). The CDR3 sequence is 15 residues long. V lost 5 bases, J lost 3 bases, and 15 bases lay in between. Germline-derived CDR1 and CDR2 are KGHDR and SFDVKD. The CDR3 DNA sequence: TGTGCCACCAGTGGGGAGAGACGGACCGAAGAGACCCAGTACTTC. Encoded protein: CATSGERRTEETQYF.

The chain combines TRBV30 with TRBJ2-1, with TRBD2 matching over 9 bases. The J segment lost 3 bases and the V segment lost 4 bases, leaving 7 bases of the junction unmatched. From germline, CDR1 is GTSNPN and CDR2 SVGIG (reference sequence). This CDR3 contains 15 residues. CDR3 sequence: CAWTKRTSVYNEQFF. The CDR3 nucleotides are TGTGCCTGGACCAAGAGGACTAGCGTCTACAATGAGCAGTTCTTC.

The chain combines TRBV2 with TRBJ1-1; D uncertain. V lost 7 bases, J lost 7 bases, and 10 bases lay in between. The CDR3 contains 11 residues. Germline V CDR1 and CDR2: SNHLY, FYNNEI. CDR3 in amino acids: CASKLLGEAFF. In DNA form, the CDR3 reads TGTGCCAGCAAGCTTCTCGGTGAAGCTTTCTTT.

This chain connects TRBV28 to TRBJ2-1; D uncertain. Trimming removed 5 bases from V and 6 bases from J, with 14 bases in between. The CDR3 sequence is 14 residues long. Germline V gene sequence: CDR1 MDHEN, CDR2 SYDVKM. The CDR3 DNA reads as TGTGCCAGCAGTCGACACTTACTTGCCAATGAGCAGTTCTTC. It encodes CASSRHLLANEQFF.

This chain joins TRBV24-1 and TRBJ2-3; D is possibly TRBD2 (5 bases). Germline V gene sequence: CDR1 KGHDR, CDR2 SFDVKD. CDR3 length: 15 amino acids. With 4 bases removed from V and 6 bases from J, the gap between germline ends came to 16 bases. Written as DNA, the CDR3 is TGTGCCACCAGTGACGAGGGCCTCCGTGGGGATACGCAGTATTTT. Amino acid sequence: CATSDEGLRGDTQYF.

The chain joins TRBV19 to TRBJ2-1; D ambiguous. Trimming removed 7 bases at V and 5 bases at J, with 12 bases between. This CDR3 is built from 13 residues. CDR1 LNHDA and CDR2 SQIVND come from the germline V gene (reference sequence). The CDR3 DNA follows: TGTGCCAGTAACCCCGGGTTGAACAATGAGCAGTTCTTC. Translation: CASNPGLNNEQFF.

V usage is TRBV4-2 and J usage is TRBJ2-1; the match to TRBD1 covers 8 bases. CDR3 size: 16 residues. Germline V lookup: CDR1 LGHNA, CDR2 YNFKEQ. After removal of 4 bases from V and 7 bases from J, the junction contained 12 bases not matched to a gene. The CDR3 region is CASSLPPGQVGNEQFF. The CDR3 nucleotides are TGTGCCAGCAGCCTACCCCCGGGACAGGTCGGAAATGAGCAGTTCTTC.

Concerning this clone: This sample includes further DNA sequences coding for the same CDR3. The chain couples TRBV19 to TRBJ1-5; D not certain. This CDR3 is built from 14 residues. Trimming shortened V by 1 base and J by 2 bases, and 6 bases separated the two germline ends. Looked up from germline, CDR1 is LNHDA and CDR2 is SQIVND (reference sequence). The CDR3 loop is CASSIVGGNQPQHF. The CDR3 DNA sequence: TGTGCCAGTAGTATAGTCGGTGGCAATCAGCCCCAGCATTTT.

This chain links TRBV5-1 with TRBJ1-1; TRBD1 matches at 10 bases. After removal of 2 bases from V and 4 bases from J, the junction contained 5 bases not matched to a gene. Germline V CDR1 and CDR2: SGHRS, YFSETQ. The CDR3 is 15 amino acids. The CDR3 loop is CASSLGDRGATEAFF. DNA for the CDR3: TGCGCCAGCAGCTTAGGGGACAGGGGAGCCACTGAAGCTTTCTTT.